The T cell receptor beta chain under discussion was sequenced for a study of OX40 agonist ivuxolimab in advanced cancers. Whole-study findings and limits: Normalized T-cell clonal expansion was also low in some nonresponders. People who partly responded at 0.1-3.0 mg/kg had some of the least clonal expansion seen. Averaged across samples, CD8+ T cells carried more expanded clones than CD4+ did.

Assay: immunoSEQ multiplex PCR; the TCRdb copy retains only in-frame clones and omits some. Of 75,000 or so clones detected, approximately 88% appear once; the ten largest clones hold roughly 7.9%. Points on this clone: Its specificity is unknown.

Germline CDR1 SGHTA, CDR2 FQGNSA. Trimming removed 8 bases from V and 0 bases from J; junction bases left unmatched: 14. The CDR3 has 18 amino acids. This chain links TRBV7-2 with TRBJ2-4; 9 positions match TRBD2. The source was CD4+ or CD8+ T cells sorted from blood, collected in a trial of the OX40 agonist ivuxolimab. The TCR originated in an adult with an advanced solid tumor such as melanoma, head and neck, liver or kidney cancer. The CDR3 bases are TGTGCCAGCGGTCAGGGATTGACTAGCGGACTAGCCAAAAACATTCAGTACTTC. It encodes CASGQGLTSGLAKNIQYF.